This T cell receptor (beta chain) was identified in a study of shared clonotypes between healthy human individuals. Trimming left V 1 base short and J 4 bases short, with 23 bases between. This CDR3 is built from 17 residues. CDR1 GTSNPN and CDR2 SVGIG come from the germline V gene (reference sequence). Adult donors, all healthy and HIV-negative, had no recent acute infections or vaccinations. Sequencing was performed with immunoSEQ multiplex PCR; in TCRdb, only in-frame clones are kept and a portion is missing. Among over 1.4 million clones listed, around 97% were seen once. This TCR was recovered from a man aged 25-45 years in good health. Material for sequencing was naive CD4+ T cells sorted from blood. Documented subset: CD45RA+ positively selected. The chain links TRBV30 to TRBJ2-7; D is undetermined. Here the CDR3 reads CAWSGGRTSNVGYEQYF. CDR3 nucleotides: TGTGCCTGGAGTGGGGGTAGGACCTCCAACGTCGGATACGAGCAGTACTTC.